The text below deals with one TCR beta chain. Its target is unknown. The data belong to a study of a mutant IDH1 vaccine in newly diagnosed glioma. Time point reported: week 11, during vaccination. What each vaccine dose contained was 300 ug of mutant IDH1 20-mer peptide, accompanied by topical imiquimod. Patients carried new grade 3 or 4 IDH1-mutant astrocytomas lacking nuclear ATRX. Sequencing used immunoSEQ multiplex PCR; TCRdb keeps in-frame clones, though not all of them. The sample has about 66,000 clones, roughly 83% seen once; the top ten hold around 8.3%. This CDR3 is 17 amino acids long. The germline V gene encodes CDR1 LNHDA and CDR2 SQIVND (reference sequence). The ends lost 4 bases at V and 4 bases at J; junction bases unmatched: 14.

The clonotype originates from a woman between 50 and 59 years old with glioma. V and J are TRBV19 and TRBJ2-5, with 8 positions matching TRBD2. The source was PBMCs, collected from a glioma patient whose treatment included an IDH1 peptide vaccine. In nucleotides, the CDR3 is TGTGCCAGTAGTAACCGGGGGGGCCGGGGCCCGACAGAGACCCAGTACTTC. As protein: CASSNRGGRGPTETQYF. Full variable domain (outside the CDR3, taken from reference TRBV19 and TRBJ2-5): DGGITQSPKYLFRKEGQNVTLSCEQNLNHDAMYWYRQDPGQGLRLIYYSQIVNDFQKGDIAEGYSVSREKKESFPLTVTSAQKNPTAFYLCASSNRGGRGPTETQYFGPGTRLLVL.